Below, one TCR beta chain is given with its context. Antigen unknown. The data derive from a study of CXCR3-negative and CXCR3-positive naive CD8 T cells. Study-wide points: Naive cells used TRBV-TRBJ genes in much the same way whether CXCR3-negative or CXCR3-positive; memory cells did not.

Triplicate sorts, around 300,000 cells apiece, were made for each CD8+ T cell subset. Naive CD8+ T cells had a CD45RO-CCR7+CD27+CD95- phenotype. The libraries of TRB cDNA were prepared using 5' RACE with UMI labels. TCRdb reprocessed the 5' RACE reads and stores each CDR3 protein as one record, lacking DNA. The data include about 120,000 distinct CDR3 sequences; the top ten clones carry less than 0.55%. This clonotype originated in a human donor in good health. Some clones in this sample may be carry-over from other donors' samples. The material sequenced was naive CXCR3- CD8+ T cells from blood. Subset meaning: CD45RO-CCR7+CD27+CD95- naive CD8+ T cells lacking CXCR3 (TNR3-).

CDR3: CASSPAGNTGELFF. The chain joins TRBV6-5 to TRBJ2-2; no DNA is available, so the TRBD2 call from TCRdb remains unchecked. Germline CDR1 reads MNHEY; CDR2 reads SVGAGI. The CDR3 extends over 14 amino acids.